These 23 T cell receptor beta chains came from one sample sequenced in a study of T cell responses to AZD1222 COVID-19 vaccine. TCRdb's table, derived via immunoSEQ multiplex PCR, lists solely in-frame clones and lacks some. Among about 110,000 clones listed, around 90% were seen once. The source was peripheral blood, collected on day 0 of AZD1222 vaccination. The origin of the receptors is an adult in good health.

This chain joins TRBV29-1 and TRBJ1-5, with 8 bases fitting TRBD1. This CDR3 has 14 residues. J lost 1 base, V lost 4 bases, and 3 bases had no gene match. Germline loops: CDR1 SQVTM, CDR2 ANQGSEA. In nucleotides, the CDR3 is TGCAGCGTTGTTGGGACAGGAAGCAATCAGCCCCAGCATTTT. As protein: CSVVGTGSNQPQHF.

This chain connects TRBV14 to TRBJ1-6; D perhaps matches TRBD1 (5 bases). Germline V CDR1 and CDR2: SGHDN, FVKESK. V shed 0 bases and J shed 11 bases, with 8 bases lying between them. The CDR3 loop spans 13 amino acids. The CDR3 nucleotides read TGTGCCAGCAGCCAAGATGGGGGAGCACCCCTCCACTTT. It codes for CASSQDGGAPLHF.

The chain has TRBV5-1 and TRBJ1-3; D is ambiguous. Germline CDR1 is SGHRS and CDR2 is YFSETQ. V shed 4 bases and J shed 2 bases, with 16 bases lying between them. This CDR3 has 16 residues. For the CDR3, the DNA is TGCGCCAGCAGCCCGGGGATCTGGGGAGCTGGAAACACCATATATTTT. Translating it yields CASSPGIWGAGNTIYF.

The DNA of the CDR3 is TGCGCCAGCAGCTTGGAGGGGGCGGCGGCCCCCTCGAGTGGCTACACCTTC. Residues: CASSLEGAAAPSSGYTF. The chain recombines TRBV5-1 with TRBJ1-2; 7 bases match TRBD1. Germline CDR1 and CDR2: SGHRS and YFSETQ. V was pared by 0 bases and J by 7 bases, with 15 bases of the junction left unmatched. This CDR3 comprises 17 residues.

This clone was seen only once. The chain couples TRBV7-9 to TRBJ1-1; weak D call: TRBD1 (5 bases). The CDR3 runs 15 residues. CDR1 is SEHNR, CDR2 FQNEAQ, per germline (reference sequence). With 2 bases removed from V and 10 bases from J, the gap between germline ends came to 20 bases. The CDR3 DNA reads TGTGCCAGCAGCTTATCGCAGCCGACCCCAGGGAGAGCTTTCTTT. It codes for CASSLSQPTPGRAFF.

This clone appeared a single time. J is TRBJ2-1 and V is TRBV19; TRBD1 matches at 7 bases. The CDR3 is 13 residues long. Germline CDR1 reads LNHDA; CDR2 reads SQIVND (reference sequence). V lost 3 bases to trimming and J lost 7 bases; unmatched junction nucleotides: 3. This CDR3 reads CASSMNRGNEQFF. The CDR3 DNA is TGTGCCAGTAGTATGAACAGGGGAAATGAGCAGTTCTTC.

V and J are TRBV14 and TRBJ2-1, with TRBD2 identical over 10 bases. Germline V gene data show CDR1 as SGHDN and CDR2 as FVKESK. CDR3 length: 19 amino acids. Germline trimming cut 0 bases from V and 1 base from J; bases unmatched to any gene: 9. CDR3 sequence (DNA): TGTGCCAGCAGCCAAGAAGGGCCCCTAGCGGGGGCGTCCTACAATGAGCAGTTCTTC. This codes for CASSQEGPLAGASYNEQFF.

Here the CDR3 reads CASGVHNTIYF. The CDR3, as DNA: TGTGCCAGCGGCGTACACAACACCATATATTTT. The chain carries TRBV14 and TRBJ1-3; D remains unclear. Per the germline V gene, CDR1 is SGHDN and CDR2 is FVKESK. The CDR3 has 11 residues. Trimming took off 8 bases at V and 7 bases at J, with 9 bases between the two ends.

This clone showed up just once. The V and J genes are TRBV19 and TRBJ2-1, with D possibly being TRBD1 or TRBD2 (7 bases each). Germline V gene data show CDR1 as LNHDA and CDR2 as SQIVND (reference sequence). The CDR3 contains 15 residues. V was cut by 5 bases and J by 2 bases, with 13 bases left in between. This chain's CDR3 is CASSQGGRPYNEQFF. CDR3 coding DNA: TGTGCCAGTAGTCAGGGGGGGAGGCCCTACAATGAGCAGTTCTTC.

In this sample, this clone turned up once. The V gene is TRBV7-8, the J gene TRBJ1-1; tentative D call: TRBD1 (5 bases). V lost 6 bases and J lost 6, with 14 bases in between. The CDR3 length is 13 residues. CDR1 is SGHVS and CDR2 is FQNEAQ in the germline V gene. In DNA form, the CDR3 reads TGTGCCAGCAGTTACACGCTGACAGCTGAAGCTTTCTTT. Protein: CASSYTLTAEAFF.

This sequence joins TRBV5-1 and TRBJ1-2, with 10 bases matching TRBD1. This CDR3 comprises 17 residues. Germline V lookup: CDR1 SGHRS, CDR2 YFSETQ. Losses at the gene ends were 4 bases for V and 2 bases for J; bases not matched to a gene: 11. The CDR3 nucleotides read TGCGCCAGCAGCCATACGAGGGACAGGGGTCCCAACTATGGCTACACCTTC. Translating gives CASSHTRDRGPNYGYTF.

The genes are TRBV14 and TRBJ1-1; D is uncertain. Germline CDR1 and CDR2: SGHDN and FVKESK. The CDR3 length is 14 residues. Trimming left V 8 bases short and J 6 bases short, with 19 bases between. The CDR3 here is CASRRTGVVAEAFF. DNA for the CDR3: TGTGCCAGCCGAAGGACCGGGGTGGTCGCTGAAGCTTTCTTT.

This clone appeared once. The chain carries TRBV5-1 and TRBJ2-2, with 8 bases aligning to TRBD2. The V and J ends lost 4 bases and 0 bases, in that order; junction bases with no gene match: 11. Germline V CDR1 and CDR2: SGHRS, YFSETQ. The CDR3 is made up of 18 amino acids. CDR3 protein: CASSSVLGGGTNTGELFF. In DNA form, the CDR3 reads TGCGCCAGCAGCAGCGTACTCGGCGGGGGGACGAACACCGGGGAGCTGTTTTTT.

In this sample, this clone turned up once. The CDR3 spells CASSLGTGTNEKLFF. The CDR3 DNA follows: TGTGCCAGCAGTTTAGGGACAGGGACTAATGAAAAACTGTTTTTT. The chain couples TRBV28 to TRBJ1-4; the match to TRBD1 covers 9 bases. V shed 2 bases and J 2 bases; nucleotides not matched to a gene: 0. In germline, CDR1 is MDHEN, CDR2 SYDVKM. This CDR3 spans 15 amino acids.

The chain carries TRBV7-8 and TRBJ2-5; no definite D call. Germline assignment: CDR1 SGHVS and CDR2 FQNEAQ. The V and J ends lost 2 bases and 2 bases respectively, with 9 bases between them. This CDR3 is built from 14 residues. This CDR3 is CASSLLGWQETQYF. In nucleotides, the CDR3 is TGTGCCAGCAGCTTACTGGGTTGGCAAGAGACCCAGTACTTC.

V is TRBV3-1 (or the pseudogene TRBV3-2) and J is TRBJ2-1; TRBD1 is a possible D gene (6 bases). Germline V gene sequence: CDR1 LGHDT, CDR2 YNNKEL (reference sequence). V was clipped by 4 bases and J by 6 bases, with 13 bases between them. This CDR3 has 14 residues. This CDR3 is CASSLYGRGNEQFF. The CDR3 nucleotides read TGTGCCAGCAGCCTCTACGGCAGGGGCAATGAGCAGTTCTTC.

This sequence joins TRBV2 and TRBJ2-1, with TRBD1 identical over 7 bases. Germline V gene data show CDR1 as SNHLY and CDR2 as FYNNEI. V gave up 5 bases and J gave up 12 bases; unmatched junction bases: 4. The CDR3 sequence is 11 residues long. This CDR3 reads CASSNRGSQFF. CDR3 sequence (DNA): TGTGCCAGCAGTAACAGGGGTTCGCAGTTCTTC.

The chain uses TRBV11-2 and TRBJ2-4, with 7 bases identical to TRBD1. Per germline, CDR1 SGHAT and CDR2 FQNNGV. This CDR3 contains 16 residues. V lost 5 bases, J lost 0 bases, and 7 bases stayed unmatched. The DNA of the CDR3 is TGTGCCAGCAGCCCCAGACAGGGTTTAGCCAAAAACATTCAGTACTTC. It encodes CASSPRQGLAKNIQYF.

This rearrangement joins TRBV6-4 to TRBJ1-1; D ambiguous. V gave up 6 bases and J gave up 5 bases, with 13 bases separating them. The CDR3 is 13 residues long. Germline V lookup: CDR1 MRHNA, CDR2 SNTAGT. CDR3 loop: CASRAGGETEAFF. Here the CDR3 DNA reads TGTGCCAGCAGGGCAGGAGGAGAGACTGAAGCTTTCTTT.

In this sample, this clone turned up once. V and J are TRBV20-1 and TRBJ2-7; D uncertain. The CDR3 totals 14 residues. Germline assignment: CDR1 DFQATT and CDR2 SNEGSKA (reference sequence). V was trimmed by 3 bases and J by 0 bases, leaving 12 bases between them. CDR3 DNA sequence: TGCAGTGCTAGTGGTTCCGGACCCTCCTACGAGCAGTACTTC. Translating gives CSASGSGPSYEQYF.

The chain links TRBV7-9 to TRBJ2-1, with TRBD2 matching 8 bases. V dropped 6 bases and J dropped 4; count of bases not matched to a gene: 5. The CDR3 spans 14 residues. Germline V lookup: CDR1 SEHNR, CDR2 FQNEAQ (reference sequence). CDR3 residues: CASSFSGVYNEQFF. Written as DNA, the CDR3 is TGTGCCAGCAGTTTTAGCGGGGTATACAATGAGCAGTTCTTC.

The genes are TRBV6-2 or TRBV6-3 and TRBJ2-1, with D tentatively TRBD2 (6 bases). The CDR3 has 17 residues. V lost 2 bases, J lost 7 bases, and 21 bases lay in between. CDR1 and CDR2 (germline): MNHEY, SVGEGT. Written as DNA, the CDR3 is TGTGCCAGCAGTTACCATAGGGACCGAAGTCGGGGGAATGAGCAGTTCTTC. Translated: CASSYHRDRSRGNEQFF.

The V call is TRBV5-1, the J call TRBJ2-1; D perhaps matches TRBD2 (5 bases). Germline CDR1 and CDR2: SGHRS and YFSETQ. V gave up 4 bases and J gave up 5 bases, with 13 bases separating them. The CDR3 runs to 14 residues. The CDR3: CASSPLVTNNEQFF. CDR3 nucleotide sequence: TGCGCCAGCAGCCCTTTGGTGACTAACAATGAGCAGTTCTTC.